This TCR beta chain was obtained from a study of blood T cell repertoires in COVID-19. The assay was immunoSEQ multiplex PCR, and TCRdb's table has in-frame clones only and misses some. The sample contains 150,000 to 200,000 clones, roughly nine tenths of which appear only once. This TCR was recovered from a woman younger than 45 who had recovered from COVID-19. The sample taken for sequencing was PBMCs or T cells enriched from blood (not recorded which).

For the CDR3, the DNA is TGTGCCAGTAGTAAGGGACAGGGTCATGAGACCCAGTACTTC. It is translated as CASSKGQGHETQYF. This rearrangement joins TRBV19 to TRBJ2-5, with 9 bases that match TRBD1. Germline values: CDR1 LNHDA, CDR2 SQIVND (reference sequence). The CDR3 runs to 14 residues. J was trimmed by 5 bases and V by 4 bases; bases with no gene match: 5.